This T cell receptor beta chain derives from a study of cytomegalovirus exposure and HLA in healthy donors. Study findings and constraints: In vitro assays verified that three CMV-associated chains recognized CMV antigens specifically.

CDR3 size: 15 residues. About this clone itself: Its antigen is not identified.

Repertoires were generated with immunoSEQ multiplex PCR, while TCRdb's copy carries only in-frame clones and drops some. Of over 85,000 clones in the sample, more than 70% are singletons; the top ten hold 9% to 14%. The receptor's source is a woman between 18 and 29 years old in good health and CMV-seropositive. The chain uses TRBV21-1 and TRBJ1-4; TRBD1 reflects the table's D call only, with no check against the DNA. TRBV21-1 is tagged as a pseudogene. The sample was PBMCs. As DNA, the CDR3 is TGTGCCAGCAGCAAAAATCCGACAGGTAATGAAAAACTGTTTTTT. It encodes CASSKNPTGNEKLFF.